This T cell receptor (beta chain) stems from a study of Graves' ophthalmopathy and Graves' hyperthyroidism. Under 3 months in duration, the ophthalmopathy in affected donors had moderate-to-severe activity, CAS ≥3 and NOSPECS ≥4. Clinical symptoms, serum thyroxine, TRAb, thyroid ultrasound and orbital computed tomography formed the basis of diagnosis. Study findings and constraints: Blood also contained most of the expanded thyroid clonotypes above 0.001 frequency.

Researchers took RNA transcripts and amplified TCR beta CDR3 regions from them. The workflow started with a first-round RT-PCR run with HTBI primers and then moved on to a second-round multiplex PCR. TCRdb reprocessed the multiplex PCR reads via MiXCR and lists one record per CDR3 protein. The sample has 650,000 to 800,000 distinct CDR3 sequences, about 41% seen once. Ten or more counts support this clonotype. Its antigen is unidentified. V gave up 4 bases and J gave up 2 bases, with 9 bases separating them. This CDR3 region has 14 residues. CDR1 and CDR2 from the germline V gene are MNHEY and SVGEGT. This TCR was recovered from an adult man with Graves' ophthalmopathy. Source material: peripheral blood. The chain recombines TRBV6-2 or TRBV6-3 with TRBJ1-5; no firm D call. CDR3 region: CASSSLRGNQPQHF. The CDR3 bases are TGTGCCAGCAGTTCGCTACGCGGCAATCAGCCCCAGCATTTT.